This T cell receptor beta chain comes out of a study of control samples from healthy donors and cancer patients. Profiled with immunoSEQ multiplex PCR; TCRdb holds only in-frame clones, not every one. This table has more than 120,000 clones, about nine tenths appearing once. Unmatched junction bases numbered 1, after V lost 4 bases and J lost 5 bases. This CDR3 contains 13 residues. CDR1 and CDR2 (germline): SNHLY, FYNNEI. The J gene is TRBJ2-5, the V gene TRBV2; 10 bases map to TRBD1. The sequenced material came from blood. This receptor was identified in a man aged 25 to 40 in good health. The CDR3 sequence: CASSGQGAETQYF. In DNA, the CDR3 is TGTGCCAGCAGTGGACAGGGGGCGGAGACCCAGTACTTC.